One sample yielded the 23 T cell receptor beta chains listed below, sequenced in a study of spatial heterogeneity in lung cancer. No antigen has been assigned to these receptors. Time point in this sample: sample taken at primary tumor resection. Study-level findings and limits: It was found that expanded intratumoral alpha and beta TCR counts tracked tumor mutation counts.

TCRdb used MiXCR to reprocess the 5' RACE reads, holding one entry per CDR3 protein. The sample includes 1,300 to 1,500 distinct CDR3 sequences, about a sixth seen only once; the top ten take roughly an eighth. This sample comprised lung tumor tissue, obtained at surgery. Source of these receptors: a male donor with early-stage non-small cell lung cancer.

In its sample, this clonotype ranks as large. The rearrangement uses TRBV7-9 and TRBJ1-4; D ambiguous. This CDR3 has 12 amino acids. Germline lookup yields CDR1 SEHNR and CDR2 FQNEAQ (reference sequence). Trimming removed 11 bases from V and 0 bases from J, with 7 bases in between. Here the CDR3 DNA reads TGTGCCTTAACTACAACTAATGAAAAACTGTTTTTT. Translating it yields CALTTTNEKLFF.

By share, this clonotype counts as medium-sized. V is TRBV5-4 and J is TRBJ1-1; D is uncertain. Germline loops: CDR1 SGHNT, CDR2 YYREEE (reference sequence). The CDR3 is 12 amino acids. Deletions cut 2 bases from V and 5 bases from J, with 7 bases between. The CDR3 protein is CASSFAGTEAFF. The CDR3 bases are TGTGCCAGCAGCTTCGCGGGGACTGAAGCTTTCTTT.

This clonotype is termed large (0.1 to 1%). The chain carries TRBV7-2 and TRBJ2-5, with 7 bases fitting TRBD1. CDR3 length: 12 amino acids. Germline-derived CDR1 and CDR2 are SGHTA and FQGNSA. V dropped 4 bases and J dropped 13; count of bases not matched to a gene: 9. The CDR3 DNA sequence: TGTGCCAGCAGCTCCTCCACAGGGGAGAGGTACTTC. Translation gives CASSSSTGERYF.

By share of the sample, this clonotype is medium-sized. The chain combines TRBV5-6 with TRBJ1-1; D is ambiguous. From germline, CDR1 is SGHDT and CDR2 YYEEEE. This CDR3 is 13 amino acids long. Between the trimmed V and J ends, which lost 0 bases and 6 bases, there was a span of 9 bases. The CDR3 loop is CASSLVPVAEAFF. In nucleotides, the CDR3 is TGTGCCAGCAGCTTGGTACCTGTCGCTGAAGCTTTCTTT. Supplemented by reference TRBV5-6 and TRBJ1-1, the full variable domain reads DAGVTQSPTHLIKTRGQQVTLRCSPKSGHDTVSWYQQALGQGPQFIFQYYEEEERQRGNFPDRFSGHQFPNYSSELNVNALLLGDSALYLCASSLVPVAEAFFGQGTRLTVV.

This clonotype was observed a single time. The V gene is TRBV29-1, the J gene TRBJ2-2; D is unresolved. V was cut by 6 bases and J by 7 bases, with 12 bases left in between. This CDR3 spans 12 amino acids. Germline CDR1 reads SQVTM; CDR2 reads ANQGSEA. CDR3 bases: TGCAGCGTCGTCTTGAGCCTCGGGGAGCTGTTTTTT. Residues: CSVVLSLGELFF.

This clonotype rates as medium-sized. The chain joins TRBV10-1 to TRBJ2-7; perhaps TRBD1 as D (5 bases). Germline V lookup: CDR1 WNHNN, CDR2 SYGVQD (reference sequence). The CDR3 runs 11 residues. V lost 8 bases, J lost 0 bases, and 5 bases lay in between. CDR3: CASDSSYEQYF. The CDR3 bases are TGCGCCAGCGACAGCTCCTACGAGCAGTACTTC.

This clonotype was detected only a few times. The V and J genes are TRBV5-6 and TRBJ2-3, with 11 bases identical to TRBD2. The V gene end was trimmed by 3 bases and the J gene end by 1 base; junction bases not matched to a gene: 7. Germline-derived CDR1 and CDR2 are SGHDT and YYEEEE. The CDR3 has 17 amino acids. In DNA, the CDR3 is TGTGCCAGCAGCTCAACTACGACTAGCGGGGGCACAGATACGCAGTATTTT. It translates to CASSSTTTSGGTDTQYF.

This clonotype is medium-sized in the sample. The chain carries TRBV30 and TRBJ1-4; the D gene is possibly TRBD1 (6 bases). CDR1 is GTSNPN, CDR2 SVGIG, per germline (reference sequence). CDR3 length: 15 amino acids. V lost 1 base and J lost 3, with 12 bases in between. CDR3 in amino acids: CAWSAWDNSNEKLFF. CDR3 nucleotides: TGTGCCTGGAGTGCCTGGGACAACTCTAATGAAAAACTGTTTTTT.

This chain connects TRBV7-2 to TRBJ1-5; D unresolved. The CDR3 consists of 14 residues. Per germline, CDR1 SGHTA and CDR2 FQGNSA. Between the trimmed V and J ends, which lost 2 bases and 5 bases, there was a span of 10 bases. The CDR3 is CASSLNPVHQPQHF. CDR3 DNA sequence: TGTGCCAGCAGCTTAAACCCCGTGCATCAGCCCCAGCATTTT.

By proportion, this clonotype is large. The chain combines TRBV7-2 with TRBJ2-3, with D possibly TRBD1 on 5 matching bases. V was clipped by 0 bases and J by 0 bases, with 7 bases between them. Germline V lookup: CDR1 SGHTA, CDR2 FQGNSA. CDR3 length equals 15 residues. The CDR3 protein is CASSLAWGSTDTQYF. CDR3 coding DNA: TGTGCCAGCAGCTTAGCGTGGGGCAGCACAGATACGCAGTATTTT.

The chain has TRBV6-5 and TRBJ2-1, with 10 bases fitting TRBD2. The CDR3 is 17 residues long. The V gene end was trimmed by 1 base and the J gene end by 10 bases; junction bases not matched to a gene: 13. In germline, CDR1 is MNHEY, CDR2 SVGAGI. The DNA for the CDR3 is TGTGCCAGCAGTTACTTTAAGGGACTAGCGCGGCCCCAAGAGCAGTTCTTC. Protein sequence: CASSYFKGLARPQEQFF.

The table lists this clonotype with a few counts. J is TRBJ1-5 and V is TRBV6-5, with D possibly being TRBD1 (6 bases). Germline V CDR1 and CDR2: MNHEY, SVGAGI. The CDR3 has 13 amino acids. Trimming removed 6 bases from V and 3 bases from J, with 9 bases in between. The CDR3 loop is CASRAGVNQPQHF. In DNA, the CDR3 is TGTGCCAGCAGGGCAGGGGTCAATCAGCCCCAGCATTTT.

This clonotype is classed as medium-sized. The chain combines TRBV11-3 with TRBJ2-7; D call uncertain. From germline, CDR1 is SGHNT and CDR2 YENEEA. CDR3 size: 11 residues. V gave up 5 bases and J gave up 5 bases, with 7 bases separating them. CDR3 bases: TGTGCCAGCAGCATACGGGACGAGCAGTACTTC. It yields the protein CASSIRDEQYF.

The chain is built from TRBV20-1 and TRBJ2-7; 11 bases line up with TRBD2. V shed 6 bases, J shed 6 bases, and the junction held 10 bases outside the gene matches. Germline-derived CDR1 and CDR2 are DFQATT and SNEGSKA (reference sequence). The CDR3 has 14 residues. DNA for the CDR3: TGCAGTGCCCGGGCTAGCGGGGGGCCTGGCGAGCAGTACTTC. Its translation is CSARASGGPGEQYF.

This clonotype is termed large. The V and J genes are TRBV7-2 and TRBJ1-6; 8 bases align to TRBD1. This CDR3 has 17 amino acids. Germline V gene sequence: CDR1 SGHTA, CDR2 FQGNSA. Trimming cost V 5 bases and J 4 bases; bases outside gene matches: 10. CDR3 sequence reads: CASSPPRTGLYNSPLHF. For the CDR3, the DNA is TGTGCCAGCAGCCCCCCCAGGACAGGGCTATATAATTCACCCCTCCACTTT.

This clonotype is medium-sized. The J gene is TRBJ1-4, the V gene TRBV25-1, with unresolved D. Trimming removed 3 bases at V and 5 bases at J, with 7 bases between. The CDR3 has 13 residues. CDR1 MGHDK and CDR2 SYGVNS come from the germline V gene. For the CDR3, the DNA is TGTGCCAGCAGTGACAGGTCGAATGAAAAACTGTTTTTT. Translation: CASSDRSNEKLFF.

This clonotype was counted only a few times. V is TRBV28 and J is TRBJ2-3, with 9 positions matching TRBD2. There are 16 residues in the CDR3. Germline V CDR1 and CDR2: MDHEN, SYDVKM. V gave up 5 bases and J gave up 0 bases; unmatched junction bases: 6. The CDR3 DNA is TGTGCCAGCAGTCCCTTAGCGGGGGCGAGCACAGATACGCAGTATTTT. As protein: CASSPLAGASTDTQYF.

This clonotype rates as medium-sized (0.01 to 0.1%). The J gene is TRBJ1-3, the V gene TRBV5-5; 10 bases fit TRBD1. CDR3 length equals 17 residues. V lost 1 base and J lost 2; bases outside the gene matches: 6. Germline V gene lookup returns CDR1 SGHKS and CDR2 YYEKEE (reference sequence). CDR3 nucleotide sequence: TGTGCCAGCAGCTTGTTATCTGGGACAGGGGCTGGAAACACCATATATTTT. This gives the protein CASSLLSGTGAGNTIYF.

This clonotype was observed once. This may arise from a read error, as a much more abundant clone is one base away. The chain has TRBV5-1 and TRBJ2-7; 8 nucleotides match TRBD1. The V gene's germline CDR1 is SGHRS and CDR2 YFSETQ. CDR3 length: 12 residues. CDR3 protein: CAGSLGQGLQSF. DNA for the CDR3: TGCGCCGGCAGCCTCGGACAGGGCCTTCAATCCTTC.

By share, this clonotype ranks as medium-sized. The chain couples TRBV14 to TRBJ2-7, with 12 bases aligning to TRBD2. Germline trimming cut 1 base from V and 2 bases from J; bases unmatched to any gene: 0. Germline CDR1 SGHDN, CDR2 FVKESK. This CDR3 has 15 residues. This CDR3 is CASSQGLAGAYEQYF. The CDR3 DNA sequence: TGTGCCAGCAGCCAAGGACTAGCGGGGGCCTACGAGCAGTACTTC.

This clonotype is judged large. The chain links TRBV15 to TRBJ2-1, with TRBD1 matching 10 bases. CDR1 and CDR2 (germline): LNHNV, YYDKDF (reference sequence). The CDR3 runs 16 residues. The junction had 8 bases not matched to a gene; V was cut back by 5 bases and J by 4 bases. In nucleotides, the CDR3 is TGTGCCACCAGCCAGGGGGTGGGACAGGGGTACAATGAGCAGTTCTTC. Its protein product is CATSQGVGQGYNEQFF.

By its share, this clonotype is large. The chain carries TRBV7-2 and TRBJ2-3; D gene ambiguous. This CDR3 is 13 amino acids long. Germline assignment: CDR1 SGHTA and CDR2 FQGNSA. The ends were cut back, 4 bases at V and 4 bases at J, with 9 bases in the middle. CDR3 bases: TGTGCCAGCAGCTCTAGGGTCGCAGATACGCAGTATTTT. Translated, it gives CASSSRVADTQYF.

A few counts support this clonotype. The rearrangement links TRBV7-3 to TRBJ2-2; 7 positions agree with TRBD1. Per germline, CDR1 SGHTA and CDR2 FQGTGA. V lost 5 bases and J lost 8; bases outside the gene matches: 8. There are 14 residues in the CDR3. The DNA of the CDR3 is TGTGCCAGCAGCCTCATCGGACAGGAAGGGGAGCTGTTTTTT. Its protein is CASSLIGQEGELFF.